This TCR beta chain was recovered during a study of T cell responses to AZD1222 COVID-19 vaccine. Findings and limits, study-wide: The span of vaccine-associated CD4 TCRs extended across spike, with dominance at 160-218 and 743-854. Donors were chiefly white British, with a greater number of females, and clonal diversity was perhaps underestimated. Repertoire collection took place solely once the T cell response had peaked. Seropositive status at baseline applied to only 5 or 6 AZD1222 recipients.

Sequencing used immunoSEQ multiplex PCR; TCRdb keeps in-frame clones, though not all of them. The top ten clones hold 2.5% to 3.5% of a sample with some 150,000 clones, about 92% of them seen once. Trimming removed 6 bases from V and 7 bases from J; junction bases left unmatched: 7. Germline V gene data show CDR1 as MDHEN and CDR2 as SYDVKM. The CDR3 covers 14 residues. With respect to this clone: Its cognate antigen is unknown.

V usage is TRBV28 and J usage is TRBJ2-2; 8 bases agree with TRBD1. The TCR sequence derives from an adult who received the AZD1222 COVID-19 vaccine. The source material was peripheral blood, sampled 28 days after the second AZD1222 dose. This CDR3 is CASSSTGAGGELFF. CDR3 nucleotides: TGTGCCAGCAGCTCGACAGGGGCGGGCGGGGAGCTGTTTTTT.